In this sample, the clone carrying this TCR beta chain turned up a few times. The data were taken from a study of cytomegalovirus exposure and HLA in healthy donors. The PCR employed 60 Vbeta primers together with 13 Jbeta primers. Produced via immunoSEQ multiplex PCR; TCRdb's table is partial and in-frame only. The sample has around 190,000 clones, around 82% seen once; the top ten hold roughly 3%. This CDR3 comprises 12 residues. V shed 1 base and J shed 6 bases, with 4 bases lying between them. Germline V lookup: CDR1 MGHRA, CDR2 YSYEKL. This sequence was found in a woman in her 30s in good health and CMV-seronegative. Sample: PBMCs. The chain uses TRBV4-1 and TRBJ2-1; no firm D call. The CDR3 region has the DNA TGCGCCAGCAGCCAAGTACTCAATGAGCAGTTCTTC. Protein product: CASSQVLNEQFF.